This T cell receptor beta chain was identified during a study of cytomegalovirus exposure and HLA in healthy donors. The PCR contained 60 Vbeta and 13 Jbeta primers. Sequencing was performed with immunoSEQ multiplex PCR; in TCRdb, only in-frame clones are kept and a portion is missing. The sample includes around 99,000 clones, 70% to 80% of them seen just once. Study-wide findings and caveats: Productive rates of about 90% or about 30% were seen for most TCR beta V segments in an earlier analysis. In a later analysis, HLA-associated TCR beta chains were more clonally expanded than equally common others.

Concerning this clone itself: Its antigen is unidentified.

Sequenced input: PBMCs. The receptor was derived from a man between 18 and 29 years old in good health and CMV-seronegative.

CDR3 DNA: TGCAGCGTTGATCGTGGACAGGGAATGAACACTGAAGCTTTCTTT. This gives the protein CSVDRGQGMNTEAFF. The rearrangement joins TRBV29-1 to TRBJ1-1; 8 positions agree with TRBD1. The CDR3 is made up of 15 amino acids. The germline V gene has CDR1 SQVTM and CDR2 ANQGSEA. The trim removed 3 bases at V and 0 bases at J, leaving 6 bases unmatched.